The TCR beta chain described here comes from a study of Graves' ophthalmopathy and Graves' hyperthyroidism. This clonotype occurred many times. RNA transcripts were the source from which TCR beta CDR3 regions were amplified. The workflow started with a first-round RT-PCR run with HTBI primers and then moved on to a second-round multiplex PCR. TCRdb redid the calling of the multiplex PCR reads with MiXCR, one entry per CDR3 protein. The sample records around 400,000 distinct CDR3 sequences, approximately 20% being singletons. The CDR3 covers 11 residues. Germline V gene data show CDR1 as MGHDK and CDR2 as SYGVNS. The V and J ends lost 6 bases and 5 bases respectively, with 4 bases between them. A duration under 3 months, NOSPECS ≥4, CAS ≥3 and moderate-to-severe activity characterized the donors with ophthalmopathy.

The chain recombines TRBV25-1 with TRBJ1-4; D gene uncertain. Sequenced material: peripheral blood. The TCR sequence derives from a young woman with Graves' ophthalmopathy. This CDR3 reads CASRGNEKLFF. As DNA, the CDR3 is TGTGCCAGCAGGGGCAATGAAAAACTGTTTTTT.